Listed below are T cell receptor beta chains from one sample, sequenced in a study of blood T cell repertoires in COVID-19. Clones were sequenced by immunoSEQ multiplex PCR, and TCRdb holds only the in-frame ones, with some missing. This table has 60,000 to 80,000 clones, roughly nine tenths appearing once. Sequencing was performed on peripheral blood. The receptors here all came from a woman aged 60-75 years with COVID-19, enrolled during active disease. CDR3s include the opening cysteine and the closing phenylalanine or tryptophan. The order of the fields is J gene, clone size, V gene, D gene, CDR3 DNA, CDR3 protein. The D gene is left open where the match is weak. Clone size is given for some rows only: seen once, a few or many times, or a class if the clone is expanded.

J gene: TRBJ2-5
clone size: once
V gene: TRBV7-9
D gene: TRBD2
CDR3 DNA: TGTGCCAGCAGCCGCTTCGGTCTAGCGGGAGAGACCCAGTACTTC
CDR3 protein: CASSRFGLAGETQYF

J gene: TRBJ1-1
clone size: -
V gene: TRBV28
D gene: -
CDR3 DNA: TGTGCCAGCAGTTTCTATAACAGAGAAGCTTTCTTT
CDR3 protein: CASSFYNREAFF

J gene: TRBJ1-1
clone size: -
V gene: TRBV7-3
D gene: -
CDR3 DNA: TGTGCCAGCAGCGCGGGCTTGAACACTGAAGCTTTCTTT
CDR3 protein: CASSAGLNTEAFF

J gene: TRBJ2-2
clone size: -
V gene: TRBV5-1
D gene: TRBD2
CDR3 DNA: TGCGCCAGCAGCTCGGCGGGGGGAAGCACCGGGGAGCTGTTTTTT
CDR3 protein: CASSSAGGSTGELFF

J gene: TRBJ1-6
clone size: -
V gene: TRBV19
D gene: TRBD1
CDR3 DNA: TGTGCCAGTAGCACCCCCGGCTGGGACAGGCCAAATTCACCCCTCCACTTT
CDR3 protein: CASSTPGWDRPNSPLHF

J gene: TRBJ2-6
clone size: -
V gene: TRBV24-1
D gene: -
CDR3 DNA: TGTGCCACCAGCCAGCCAGGGGCCGGGGCCAACGTCCTGACTTTC
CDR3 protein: CATSQPGAGANVLTF

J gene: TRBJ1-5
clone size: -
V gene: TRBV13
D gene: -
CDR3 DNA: TGTGCCAGCAGCATAGGACTGAGTTATAGCAATCAGCCCCAGCATTTT
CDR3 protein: CASSIGLSYSNQPQHF

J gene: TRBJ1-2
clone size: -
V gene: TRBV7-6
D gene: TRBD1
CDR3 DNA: TGTGCCAGCAGGGGGACAGGCAACTATGGCTACACCTTC
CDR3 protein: CASRGTGNYGYTF

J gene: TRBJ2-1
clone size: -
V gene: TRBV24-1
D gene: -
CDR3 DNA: TGTGCCACCAGTGACAGCCTAGCGTCGGCGGTGAGTGAGCAGTTCTTC
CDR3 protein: CATSDSLASAVSEQFF

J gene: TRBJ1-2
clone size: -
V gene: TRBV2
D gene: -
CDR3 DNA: TGTGCCATGCTACTGAATAACCCAACCTATGGCTACACCTTC
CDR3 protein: CAMLLNNPTYGYTF

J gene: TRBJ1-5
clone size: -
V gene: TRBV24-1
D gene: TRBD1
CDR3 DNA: TGTGCCACCAGCGCAGGGGGCCGCGGTGGCAATCAGCCCCAGCATTTT
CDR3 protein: CATSAGGRGGNQPQHF

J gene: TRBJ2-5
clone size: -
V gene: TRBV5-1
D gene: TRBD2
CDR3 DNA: TGCGCCAGCAGCACCCCGTCTAGCGGGTTGATGGAGACCCAGTACTTC
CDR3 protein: CASSTPSSGLMETQYF

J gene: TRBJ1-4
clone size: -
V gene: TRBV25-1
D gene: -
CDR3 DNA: TGTGCCAGCAGTCTCGAGGCAGTTAATGAAAAACTGTTTTTT
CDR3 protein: CASSLEAVNEKLFF

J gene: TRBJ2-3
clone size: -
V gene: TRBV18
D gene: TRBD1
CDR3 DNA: TGTGCCAGCTCACCACGGATGGACAGGGGAACCGATACGCAGTATTTT
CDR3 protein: CASSPRMDRGTDTQYF

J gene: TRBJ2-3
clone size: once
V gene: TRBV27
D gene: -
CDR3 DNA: TGTGCCAGCAGTTTCCAGGGTAATACAGATACGCAGTATTTT
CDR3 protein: CASSFQGNTDTQYF

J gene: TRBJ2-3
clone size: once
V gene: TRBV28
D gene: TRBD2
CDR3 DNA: TGTGCCAGCAGTTTAATAGCGGGAGCTTTTGGGGATACGCAGTATTTT
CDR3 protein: CASSLIAGAFGDTQYF

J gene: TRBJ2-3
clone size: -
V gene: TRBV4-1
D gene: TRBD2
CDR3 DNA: TGCGCCAGCAGCCACCACTCTCCCGGCCGACTAGCGGGAGGGCCTAGCACAGATACGCAGTATTTT
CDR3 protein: CASSHHSPGRLAGGPSTDTQYF

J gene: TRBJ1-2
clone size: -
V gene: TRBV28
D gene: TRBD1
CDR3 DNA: TGTGCCAGCGGGACAGGGGGCGGGTATGGCTACACCTTC
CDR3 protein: CASGTGGGYGYTF

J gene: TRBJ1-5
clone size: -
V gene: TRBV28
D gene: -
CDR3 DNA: TGTGCCAGCAGCCACCACCCCGCGAATCAGCCCCAGCATTTT
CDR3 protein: CASSHHPANQPQHF

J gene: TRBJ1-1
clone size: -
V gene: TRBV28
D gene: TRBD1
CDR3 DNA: TGTGCCAGCAGTCAGACAGGGATGAACACTGAAGCTTTCTTT
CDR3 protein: CASSQTGMNTEAFF

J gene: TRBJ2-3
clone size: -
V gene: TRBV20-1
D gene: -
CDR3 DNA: TGCAGTGCTCCTAGCACAGATACGCAGTATTTT
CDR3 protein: CSAPSTDTQYF

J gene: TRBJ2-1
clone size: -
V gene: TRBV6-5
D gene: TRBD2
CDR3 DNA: TGTGCCAGCACCCCATGGGGGGGGGAGTACAATGAGCAGTTCTTC
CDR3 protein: CASTPWGGEYNEQFF